These 10 T cell receptor beta chains were sequenced from one sample in a study of blood T cell repertoires in COVID-19. Sequencing used immunoSEQ multiplex PCR; TCRdb keeps in-frame clones, though not all of them. This table holds about 150,000 clones, roughly 89% found once. The specimen sequenced was PBMCs or T cells enriched from blood (not recorded which). Every receptor here comes from a man aged 45-65 years who had recovered from COVID-19.

This chain joins TRBV7-3 and TRBJ1-1; TRBD1 might be the D (6 bases). Trimming removed 5 bases from V and 5 bases from J, with 15 bases in between. This CDR3 region has 14 residues. Germline lookup yields CDR1 SGHTA and CDR2 FQGTGA. The CDR3 is CASSLQGGWTEAFF. The CDR3 DNA is TGTGCCAGCAGCCTACAGGGAGGGTGGACTGAAGCTTTCTTT.

This chain uses TRBV19 with TRBJ2-3; maybe TRBD1 (5 bases). V lost 3 bases to trimming and J lost 3 bases, with 13 bases between them. This CDR3 spans 15 amino acids. Germline lookup yields CDR1 LNHDA and CDR2 SQIVND (reference sequence). CDR3 sequence (DNA): TGTGCCAGTAGTATTATGGCAGGGAATACAGATACGCAGTATTTT. Protein: CASSIMAGNTDTQYF.

The V gene is TRBV18, the J gene TRBJ1-1, with 9 bases aligning to TRBD1. Germline CDR1 is KGHSH and CDR2 is LQKENI. The junction had 6 bases not matched to a gene; V was cut back by 2 bases and J by 8 bases. The CDR3 is made up of 14 amino acids. CDR3 sequence (DNA): TGTGCCAGCTCACCAGTGACAGGGGGAAGAGAAGCTTTCTTT. It is translated as CASSPVTGGREAFF. Supplemented by reference TRBV18 and TRBJ1-1, the full variable domain reads NAGVMQNPRHLVRRRGQEARLRCSPMKGHSHVYWYRQLPEEGLKFMVYLQKENIIDESGMPKERFSAEFPKEGPSILRIQQVVRGDSAAYFCASSPVTGGREAFFGQGTRLTVV.

This sequence joins TRBV18 and TRBJ2-1; TRBD1 matches at 10 bases. J was trimmed by 5 bases and V by 4 bases; bases with no gene match: 5. The V gene's germline CDR1 is KGHSH and CDR2 LQKENI. This CDR3 contains 15 residues. The CDR3 region is CASSLRGQGNNEQFF. The CDR3 bases are TGTGCCAGCTCACTACGGGGACAGGGGAACAATGAGCAGTTCTTC.

The chain uses TRBV18 and TRBJ2-1; D gene unclear. This CDR3 contains 13 residues. V was cut by 2 bases and J by 2 bases, with 4 bases left in between. Germline assignment: CDR1 KGHSH and CDR2 LQKENI. CDR3: CASSPTAYNEQFF. The CDR3 DNA follows: TGTGCCAGCTCACCAACGGCCTACAATGAGCAGTTCTTC.

This chain uses TRBV19 with TRBJ1-1, with D possibly matching TRBD1 (5 bases). V shed 5 bases and J shed 9 bases, with 16 bases lying between them. CDR1 and CDR2 from the germline V gene are LNHDA and SQIVND (reference sequence). The CDR3 sequence is 13 residues long. The CDR3: CASSPRTPLQAFF. CDR3 nucleotides: TGTGCCAGTAGTCCGAGGACACCCCTACAAGCTTTCTTT.

V usage is TRBV5-6 and J usage is TRBJ2-2; tentative D call: TRBD2 (5 bases). Germline loops: CDR1 SGHDT, CDR2 YYEEEE. The CDR3 length is 17 residues. Trimming stripped 6 bases from V and 6 bases from J, with 24 bases between. The CDR3 reads CASIRRWERTGSGELFF. The CDR3, as DNA: TGTGCCAGCATCCGGAGGTGGGAGCGGACCGGGTCCGGGGAGCTGTTTTTT.

The chain recombines TRBV28 with TRBJ1-2; D uncertain. Germline lookup yields CDR1 MDHEN and CDR2 SYDVKM. The CDR3 has 14 residues. V lost 1 base to trimming and J lost 4 bases, with 10 bases between them. The CDR3 is CASSLLGSSYGYTF. CDR3 DNA sequence: TGTGCCAGCAGTTTATTAGGGAGTTCCTATGGCTACACCTTC.

The gene calls are TRBV5-1 and TRBJ1-5; perhaps TRBD1 as D (6 bases). The ends were cut back, 0 bases at V and 5 bases at J, with 9 bases in the middle. The CDR3 has 14 amino acids. Germline values: CDR1 SGHRS, CDR2 YFSETQ. CDR3 sequence (DNA): TGCGCCAGCAGCTTGGAACAGGGTCATCAGCCCCAGCATTTT. Protein: CASSLEQGHQPQHF.

V is TRBV2 and J is TRBJ2-7; TRBD2 agrees at 7 bases. The CDR3 totals 15 residues. The germline gives CDR1 SNHLY, CDR2 FYNNEI. Germline trimming cut 6 bases from V and 3 bases from J; bases unmatched to any gene: 11. CDR3 residues: CASRAPGGLLYEQYF. CDR3 in DNA: TGTGCCAGCAGAGCCCCTGGGGGACTACTCTACGAGCAGTACTTC.